The 5 T cell receptor beta chains given below trace back to one sample, sequenced in a study of blood T cell repertoires in COVID-19. Using immunoSEQ multiplex PCR, the repertoire was profiled, and TCRdb retains in-frame clones only, with some absent. Counted here are some 180,000 clones, 75% to 90% occurring once; the ten biggest clones make up about 6.3%. Material: PBMCs or T cells enriched from blood (not recorded which). The receptors shown here come from a man in his forties or fifties who had recovered from COVID-19.

This rearrangement joins TRBV6-1 to TRBJ2-1, with a tentative D call TRBD1 (6 bases). The CDR3 has 17 residues. V lost 4 bases and J lost 0, with 16 bases in between. Germline V gene data show CDR1 as MNHNS and CDR2 as SASEGT. CDR3 residues: CASSGGTTWSSYNEQFF. The CDR3 nucleotides are TGTGCCAGCAGTGGAGGGACAACTTGGAGCTCCTACAATGAGCAGTTCTTC.

DNA of the CDR3: TGTGCCCTCGCGACTAGCGGCGATTCCTACAATGAGCAGTTCTTC. It codes for CALATSGDSYNEQFF. V usage is TRBV10-3 and J usage is TRBJ2-1, with TRBD2 matching over 9 bases. The length of the CDR3 is 15 residues. Trimming at V came to 11 bases and at J to 1 base, leaving 9 bases not matched to a gene. Germline V gene sequence: CDR1 ENHRY, CDR2 SYGVKD.

The J gene is TRBJ2-5, the V gene TRBV11-2; 7 bases match TRBD1. With 5 bases clipped from V and 5 bases from J, the junction kept 8 bases outside the gene matches. The CDR3 loop spans 14 amino acids. Germline CDR1 reads SGHAT; CDR2 reads FQNNGV. The DNA for the CDR3 is TGTGCCAGCAGCCAAGACGTCAGGGGGGAGACCCAGTACTTC. It translates to CASSQDVRGETQYF.

The rearrangement joins TRBV6-2 or TRBV6-3 to TRBJ1-1; D gene ambiguous. The CDR3 loop spans 16 amino acids. The V end was cut by 2 bases, the J end by 0 bases, with 13 bases between. Germline CDR1 and CDR2: MNHEY and SVGEGT. The CDR3 loop reads CASSYEEESMNTEAFF. The CDR3, as DNA: TGTGCCAGCAGTTACGAGGAAGAGAGCATGAACACTGAAGCTTTCTTT.

Remarks on this clone: Different DNA sequences within this sample yield the same CDR3. The J gene is TRBJ1-2, the V gene TRBV6-5, with 9 bases that match TRBD1. V was clipped by 2 bases and J by 6 bases; unmatched bases: 1. This CDR3 region has 13 residues. CDR1 and CDR2 from the germline V gene are MNHEY and SVGAGI. As DNA, the CDR3 is TGTGCCAGCAGTTACAGACAGGGGGATGGCTACACCTTC. This sequence encodes CASSYRQGDGYTF.